What follows are 26 T cell receptor beta chains derived from one specimen sequenced in a study of cytomegalovirus exposure and HLA in healthy donors. With 60 Vbeta and 13 Jbeta primers, the PCR was carried out. The method was immunoSEQ multiplex PCR; TCRdb's version includes in-frame clones alone and lacks a portion of them. The table has over 250,000 clones, about nine tenths seen once; the top ten hold 3.5% to 4.5%. Material for sequencing was PBMCs. The receptors come from a man between 40 and 49 years old in good health and CMV-seropositive.

V gene TRBV7-2 combines with J gene TRBJ1-2, with D hard to call. Germline V CDR1 and CDR2: SGHTA, FQGNSA. The CDR3 runs 14 residues. V shed 3 bases and J shed 3 bases, with 11 bases lying between them. Here the CDR3 reads CASSLSGNYYGYTF. The CDR3 DNA reads as TGTGCCAGCAGCTTGTCCGGGAACTACTATGGCTACACCTTC.

V and J are TRBV19 and TRBJ2-5; maybe TRBD1 (5 bases). Trimming took 5 bases from V and 5 from J, leaving 12 bases between them. This CDR3 is built from 13 residues. Germline V lookup: CDR1 LNHDA, CDR2 SQIVND (reference sequence). CDR3 nucleotide sequence: TGTGCCAGTAGTTCCCAGGGTGCGGAGACCCAGTACTTC. Translating it yields CASSSQGAETQYF.

The rearrangement joins TRBV19 to TRBJ2-7, with 9 bases aligning to TRBD2. Germline lookup yields CDR1 LNHDA and CDR2 SQIVND (reference sequence). V gave up 3 bases and J gave up 3 bases; unmatched junction bases: 6. CDR3 length equals 15 residues. The CDR3 DNA follows: TGTGCCAGTAGTATTAGGGCGGGGGGGCACTACGAGCAGTACTTC. Translation: CASSIRAGGHYEQYF.

V and J are TRBV5-1 and TRBJ1-1; TRBD1 might be the D (5 bases). V lost 0 bases to trimming and J lost 1 base, with 13 bases between them. The germline V gene encodes CDR1 SGHRS and CDR2 YFSETQ. The CDR3 consists of 16 residues. Here the CDR3 reads CASSLGGVKGNTEAFF. The CDR3 nucleotides are TGCGCCAGCAGCTTGGGGGGGGTTAAGGGGAACACTGAAGCTTTCTTT. Variable domain in full (rest from reference TRBV5-1 and TRBJ1-1): KAGVTQTPRYLIKTRGQQVTLSCSPISGHRSVSWYQQTPGQGLQFLFEYFSETQRNKGNFPGRFSGRQFSNSRSEMNVSTLELGDSALYLCASSLGGVKGNTEAFFGQGTRLTVV.

This clone showed up just a few times. The chain employs TRBV10-1 and TRBJ2-2, with TRBD1 identical over 7 bases. The CDR3 has 15 residues. V shed 6 bases, J shed 0 bases, and the junction held 4 bases outside the gene matches. CDR1 and CDR2 (germline): WNHNN, SYGVQD (reference sequence). This CDR3 is CASSPGTANTGELFF. CDR3 in DNA: TGCGCCAGCAGCCCTGGGACAGCGAACACCGGGGAGCTGTTTTTT.

This clone showed up just a few times. J is TRBJ1-4 and V is TRBV6-5; 8 bases align to TRBD1. V shed 6 bases and J 7 bases; nucleotides not matched to a gene: 7. The germline V gene encodes CDR1 MNHEY and CDR2 SVGAGI. The CDR3 extends over 14 amino acids. This CDR3 reads CASRPQGAGEKLFF. The DNA for the CDR3 is TGTGCCAGCAGACCCCAGGGGGCGGGTGAAAAACTGTTTTTT.

This chain connects TRBV2 to TRBJ2-7, with D perhaps matching TRBD2 (6 bases). V lost 7 bases and J lost 3, with 13 bases in between. The CDR3 has 13 amino acids. Looked up from germline, CDR1 is SNHLY and CDR2 is FYNNEI. The CDR3 bases are TGTGCCAGCACTCGAGGGACTTACTACGAGCAGTACTTC. This codes for CASTRGTYYEQYF. The full variable domain, completed using reference TRBV2 and TRBJ2-7, is EPEVTQTPSHQVTQMGQEVILRCVPISNHLYFYWYRQILGQKVEFLVSFYNNEISEKSEIFDDQFSVERPDGSNFTLKIRSTKLEDSAMYFCASTRGTYYEQYFGPGTRLTVT.

The table lists this clone with a count of one. The chain joins TRBV5-8 to TRBJ1-2; possible D gene TRBD1, 6 bases. V was trimmed by 0 bases and J by 4 bases, leaving 13 bases between them. This CDR3 is 15 amino acids long. Germline V gene lookup returns CDR1 SGHTS and CDR2 YDEGEE. CDR3: CASSLAGDDFYGYTF. DNA for the CDR3: TGTGCCAGCAGCTTGGCAGGGGACGACTTCTATGGCTACACCTTC.

V is TRBV7-9 and J is TRBJ2-7, with 10 bases matching TRBD1. J gave up 3 bases and V 1 base, and 9 bases lay outside the gene matches. The germline gives CDR1 SEHNR, CDR2 FQNEAQ (reference sequence). The CDR3 is 17 residues long. The DNA of the CDR3 is TGTGCCAGCAGCTTAGGGCCCCCGGGACAGGGGATCTACGAGCAGTACTTC. This codes for CASSLGPPGQGIYEQYF.

The chain joins TRBV7-9 to TRBJ1-1; D gene unclear. CDR1 and CDR2 from the germline V gene are SEHNR and FQNEAQ (reference sequence). With 5 bases removed from V and 5 bases from J, the gap between germline ends came to 12 bases. The CDR3 is 13 residues long. In DNA, the CDR3 is TGTGCCAGCAGCCCCGCCGCGAGGACTGAAGCTTTCTTT. It specifies CASSPAARTEAFF.

This clone showed up just a few times. The chain uses TRBV5-4 and TRBJ1-2, with 9 nucleotides matching TRBD1. The CDR3 consists of 16 residues. With 4 bases clipped from V and 2 bases from J, the junction kept 9 bases outside the gene matches. Germline-derived CDR1 and CDR2 are SGHNT and YYREEE (reference sequence). The DNA for the CDR3 is TGTGCCAGCAGCCCGAGGGGACAGGGCCAGAACTATGGCTACACCTTC. This gives the protein CASSPRGQGQNYGYTF. Drawing the rest from reference TRBV5-4 and TRBJ1-2, the complete variable domain is ETGVTQSPTHLIKTRGQQVTLRCSSQSGHNTVSWYQQALGQGPQFIFQYYREEENGRGNFPPRFSGLQFPNYSSELNVNALELDDSALYLCASSPRGQGQNYGYTFGSGTRLTVV.

V usage is TRBV5-6 and J usage is TRBJ2-7; 8 positions match TRBD2. V dropped 4 bases and J dropped 6; count of bases not matched to a gene: 12. Germline V CDR1 and CDR2: SGHDT, YYEEEE. The CDR3 length is 15 residues. CDR3 loop: CASSPPGGERTEQYF. CDR3 in DNA: TGTGCCAGCAGCCCCCCCGGGGGGGAGAGGACCGAGCAGTACTTC.

This rearrangement joins TRBV6-5 to TRBJ2-7; 7 bases align to TRBD2. This CDR3 has 14 amino acids. Trimming cost V 0 bases and J 2 bases; bases outside gene matches: 1. Germline loops: CDR1 MNHEY, CDR2 SVGAGI. The CDR3 protein is CASSYSAGAYEQYF. The DNA of the CDR3 is TGTGCCAGCAGTTACTCTGCGGGAGCCTACGAGCAGTACTTC.

For this clone: The junction and the germline gene differ at one end; a read error may be behind it. The rearrangement links TRBV7-9 to TRBJ2-7, with D uncertain. This CDR3 has 12 residues. Germline CDR1 and CDR2: SEHNR and FQNEAQ (reference sequence). The CDR3 spells CSSSSPSYEQYF. The DNA of the CDR3 is TGTTCCAGCAGCTCCCCTTCCTACGAGCAGTACTTC.

The rearrangement links TRBV5-1 to TRBJ1-2; TRBD1 matches 7 bases. V was clipped by 0 bases and J by 3 bases; unmatched bases: 5. The germline V gene encodes CDR1 SGHRS and CDR2 YFSETQ. The CDR3 runs to 15 residues. DNA of the CDR3: TGCGCCAGCAGCTTGGTTTTTGGGACAGACTATGGCTACACCTTC. This gives the protein CASSLVFGTDYGYTF.

The chain couples TRBV6-6 to TRBJ2-7; no clear D. The CDR3 spans 15 residues. V lost 0 bases, J lost 2 bases, and 11 bases lay in between. Looked up from germline, CDR1 is MNHNY and CDR2 is SVGAGI (reference sequence). CDR3 nucleotide sequence: TGTGCCAGCAGTTACTCGAGCCAACCAACCTACGAGCAGTACTTC. Amino acid sequence: CASSYSSQPTYEQYF.

The chain employs TRBV13 and TRBJ2-3; D not resolved. The CDR3 loop spans 13 amino acids. V dropped 8 bases and J dropped 4 bases, with 13 bases sitting between them. Germline V lookup: CDR1 PRHDT, CDR2 FYEKMQ (reference sequence). The CDR3, as DNA: TGTGCCAGCGGCCCCGGAGAGGCAGATACGCAGTATTTT. Translating it yields CASGPGEADTQYF.

A single count supports this clone. The same CDR3 can be traced to other DNA sequences in this sample. The chain uses TRBV19 and TRBJ2-1; TRBD2 agrees at 9 bases. The CDR3 has 15 amino acids. CDR1 and CDR2 (germline): LNHDA, SQIVND (reference sequence). V dropped 3 bases and J dropped 7; count of bases not matched to a gene: 7. The DNA of the CDR3 is TGTGCCAGTAGTATCCTGGCGGGAGGGCCAAATGAGCAGTTCTTC. Translating gives CASSILAGGPNEQFF. Variable domain in full (rest from reference TRBV19 and TRBJ2-1): DGGITQSPKYLFRKEGQNVTLSCEQNLNHDAMYWYRQDPGQGLRLIYYSQIVNDFQKGDIAEGYSVSREKKESFPLTVTSAQKNPTAFYLCASSILAGGPNEQFFGPGTRLTVL.

This clone has a handful of counts. The V call is TRBV4-2, the J call TRBJ2-7; 9 positions match TRBD1. J lost 2 bases, V lost 3 bases, and 5 bases had no gene match. The V gene's germline CDR1 is LGHNA and CDR2 YNFKEQ. This CDR3 is built from 15 residues. CDR3 DNA: TGTGCCAGCAGCCAGCCGGGACAGGGAACCTACGAGCAGTACTTC. It encodes CASSQPGQGTYEQYF.

The rearrangement uses TRBV4-3 and TRBJ2-3, with D unclear. CDR1 is LGHNA, CDR2 YSLEER, per germline. Deletions cut 5 bases from V and 0 bases from J, with 18 bases between. The CDR3 extends over 17 amino acids. The CDR3 coding sequence is TGCGCCAGCAGCTTCCGGCGGAGTGACTCTAGCACAGATACGCAGTATTTT. This sequence encodes CASSFRRSDSSTDTQYF.

Comments on this clone: The junction and the germline gene differ at one end; a read error may be behind it. This sequence joins TRBV7-7 and TRBJ2-7, with D possibly TRBD1 on 6 matching bases. Germline CDR1 and CDR2: SSHAT and FNYEAQ (reference sequence). The CDR3 extends over 13 amino acids. The CDR3 sequence is CASSFSTGNEQYF. DNA for the CDR3: TGTGCTAGCAGCTTTTCCACAGGGAACGAGCAGTACTTC.

This clone came up a few times. The chain has TRBV2 and TRBJ2-7; 7 bases agree with TRBD2. V lost 4 bases to trimming and J lost 4 bases; unmatched junction nucleotides: 10. This CDR3 comprises 15 residues. Germline V gene sequence: CDR1 SNHLY, CDR2 FYNNEI. CDR3 DNA: TGTGCCAGCAGTGGGGAGGGCCTTACCCGTTACGAGCAGTACTTC. It translates to CASSGEGLTRYEQYF.

J is TRBJ1-3 and V is TRBV5-4; D is uncertain. The germline V gene has CDR1 SGHNT and CDR2 YYREEE (reference sequence). Trimming removed 0 bases at V and 0 bases at J, with 7 bases between. This CDR3 is built from 15 residues. The CDR3 coding sequence is TGTGCCAGCAGCTTGGCTCCGTTCTCTGGAAACACCATATATTTT. As protein: CASSLAPFSGNTIYF.

This chain connects TRBV19 to TRBJ1-1; TRBD1 might be the D (6 bases). This CDR3 has 15 amino acids. Germline assignment: CDR1 LNHDA and CDR2 SQIVND (reference sequence). V was trimmed by 5 bases and J by 3 bases, leaving 16 bases between them. The CDR3 here is CASSVIGAGDTEAFF. The CDR3 DNA is TGTGCCAGTAGTGTGATCGGGGCAGGGGACACTGAAGCTTTCTTT.

This clone was detected a few times. The chain recombines TRBV5-5 with TRBJ2-7; TRBD1 matches at 9 bases. Trimming cost V 1 base and J 3 bases; bases outside gene matches: 2. The CDR3 runs 14 residues. Germline CDR1 and CDR2: SGHKS and YYEKEE (reference sequence). This CDR3 reads CASSLRDRDYEQYF. Here the CDR3 DNA reads TGTGCCAGCAGCTTGAGGGACAGGGACTACGAGCAGTACTTC.

J is TRBJ2-7 and V is TRBV28; 9 bases are a match to TRBD1. V dropped 7 bases and J dropped 3; count of bases not matched to a gene: 10. The CDR3 runs to 15 residues. Germline assignment: CDR1 MDHEN and CDR2 SYDVKM. CDR3 DNA sequence: TGTGCCAGCACCCTTGGGGACAGGGTATTCTACGAGCAGTACTTC. It specifies CASTLGDRVFYEQYF.